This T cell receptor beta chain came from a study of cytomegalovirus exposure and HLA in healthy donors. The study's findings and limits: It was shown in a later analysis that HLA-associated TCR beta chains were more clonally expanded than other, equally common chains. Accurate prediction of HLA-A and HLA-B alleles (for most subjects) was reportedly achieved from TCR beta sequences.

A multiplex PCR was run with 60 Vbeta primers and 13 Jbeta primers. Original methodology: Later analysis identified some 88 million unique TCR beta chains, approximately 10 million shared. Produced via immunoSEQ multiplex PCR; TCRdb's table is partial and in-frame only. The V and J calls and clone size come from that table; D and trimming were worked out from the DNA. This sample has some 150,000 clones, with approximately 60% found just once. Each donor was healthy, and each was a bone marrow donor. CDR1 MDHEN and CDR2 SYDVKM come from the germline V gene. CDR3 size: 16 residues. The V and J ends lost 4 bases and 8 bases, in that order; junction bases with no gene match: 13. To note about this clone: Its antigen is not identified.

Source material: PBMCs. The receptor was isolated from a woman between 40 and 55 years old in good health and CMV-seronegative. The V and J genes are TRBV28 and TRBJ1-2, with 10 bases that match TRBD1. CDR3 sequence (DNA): TGTGCCAGCAGTTCGCTCCCCGGGACAGGGGTTGAAGGCTACACCTTC. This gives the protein CASSSLPGTGVEGYTF.